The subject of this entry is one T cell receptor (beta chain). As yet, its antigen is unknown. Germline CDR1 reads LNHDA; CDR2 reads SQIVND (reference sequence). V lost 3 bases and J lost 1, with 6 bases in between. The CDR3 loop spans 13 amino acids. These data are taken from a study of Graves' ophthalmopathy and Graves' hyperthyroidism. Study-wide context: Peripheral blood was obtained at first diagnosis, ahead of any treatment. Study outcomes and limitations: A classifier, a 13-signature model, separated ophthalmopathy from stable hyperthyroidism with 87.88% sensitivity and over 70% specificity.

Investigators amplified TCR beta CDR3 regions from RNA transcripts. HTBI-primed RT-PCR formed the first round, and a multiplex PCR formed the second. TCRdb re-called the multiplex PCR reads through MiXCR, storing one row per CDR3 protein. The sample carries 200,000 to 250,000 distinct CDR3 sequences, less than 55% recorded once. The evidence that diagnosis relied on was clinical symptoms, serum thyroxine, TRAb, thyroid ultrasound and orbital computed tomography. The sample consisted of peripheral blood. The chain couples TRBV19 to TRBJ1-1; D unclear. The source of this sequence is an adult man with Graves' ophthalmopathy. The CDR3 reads CASSIGKNTEAFF. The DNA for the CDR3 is TGTGCCAGTAGTATTGGAAAGAACACTGAAGCTTTCTTT.